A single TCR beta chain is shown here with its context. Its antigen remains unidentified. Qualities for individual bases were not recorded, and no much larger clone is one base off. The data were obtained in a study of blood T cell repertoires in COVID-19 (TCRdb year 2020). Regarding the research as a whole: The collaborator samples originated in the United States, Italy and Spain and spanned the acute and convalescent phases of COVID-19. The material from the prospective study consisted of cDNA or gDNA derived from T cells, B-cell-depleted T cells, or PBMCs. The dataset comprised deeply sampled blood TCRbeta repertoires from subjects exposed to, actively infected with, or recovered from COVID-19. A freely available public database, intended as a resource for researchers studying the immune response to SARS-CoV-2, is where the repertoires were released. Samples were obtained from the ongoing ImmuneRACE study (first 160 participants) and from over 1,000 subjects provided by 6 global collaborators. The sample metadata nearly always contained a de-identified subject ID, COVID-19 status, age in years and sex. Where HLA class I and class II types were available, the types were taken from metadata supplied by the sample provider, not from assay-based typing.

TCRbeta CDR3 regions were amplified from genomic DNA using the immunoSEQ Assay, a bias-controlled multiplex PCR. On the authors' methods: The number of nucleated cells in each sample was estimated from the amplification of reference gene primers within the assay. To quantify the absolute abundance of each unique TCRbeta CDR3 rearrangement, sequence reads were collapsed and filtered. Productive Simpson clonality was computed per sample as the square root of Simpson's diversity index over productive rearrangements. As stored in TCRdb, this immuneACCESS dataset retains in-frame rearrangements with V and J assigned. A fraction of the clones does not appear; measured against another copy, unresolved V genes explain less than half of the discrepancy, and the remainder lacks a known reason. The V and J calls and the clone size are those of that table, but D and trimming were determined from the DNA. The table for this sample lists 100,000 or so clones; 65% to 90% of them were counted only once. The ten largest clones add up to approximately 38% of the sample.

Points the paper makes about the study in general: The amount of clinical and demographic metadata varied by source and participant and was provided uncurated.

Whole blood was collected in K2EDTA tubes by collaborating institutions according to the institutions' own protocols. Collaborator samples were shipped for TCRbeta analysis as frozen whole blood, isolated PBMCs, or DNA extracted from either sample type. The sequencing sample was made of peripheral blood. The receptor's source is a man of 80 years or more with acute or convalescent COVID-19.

The CDR3: CASSPSTGVPYNEQFF. At the DNA level, the sequence is TGCGCCAGCAGCCCCTCAACGGGAGTACCCTACAATGAGCAGTTCTTC. The rearrangement combines TRBV5-1 with TRBJ2-1, with a weak D call of TRBD2 (6 bases match). Including the terminal cysteine and phenylalanine, the CDR3 comprises 16 residues. The CDR3 DNA has 48 bases and is translated from base 1. Trimming removed 4 bases from V and 2 bases from J, leaving 16 bases between the germline ends. The germline V gene supplies CDR1 SGHRS and CDR2 YFSETQ.